This entry features one TCR beta chain sequence. What this receptor recognizes is not known. No base qualities exist here, and no much larger clone lies one base off it. The sample is drawn from a study of a mutant IDH1 vaccine in newly diagnosed glioma (dated by TCRdb to about 2021). Looking at the study overall: Of the 32 patients who were treated, around 62% were male and roughly 38% were female, and the mean age was about 40 years. Longitudinal TCRB deep sequencing was performed for about 25 treated patients wherever samples were available for exploratory analyses. Six visits were used for peripheral blood collection: V03 (baseline), V05, V07, V10, V12 and V13. Before enrollment, most patients had been given radiochemotherapy with temozolomide as standard therapy, while the rest had received either radiotherapy alone or temozolomide alone. What the work shows at the level of the full study, not this receptor alone: Pseudoprogression seemed to be unrelated to changes in the top peripheral T cell clonotypes found by TCRB sequencing. According to the authors, sample limitations meant that analyses of patient blood samples could not be reproduced. Across multiple MHC alleles, vaccine-induced immune responses were seen in around 93% of patients. Availability determined which PBMC samples were chosen for TCRB deep sequencing.

The library was built by means of the immunoSEQ multiplex PCR assay. Rearranged TCR beta chain sequences were amplified with the hsTCRB Kit following the manufacturer's protocol. TCRB libraries were sequenced on an Illumina MiSeq. In the authors' own workflow: The kit vendor's proprietary platform handled demultiplexing, trimming and gene mapping. The source is immuneACCESS, and TCRdb retained only in-frame sequences with V and J called. Part of the clones is not carried over; for the studies checked, unresolved V genes explain less than half of this, and the remainder is unexplained. Clone size and V and J calls were adopted from that table, with D and trimming inferred from the DNA. The sample profile shows 40,000 or so clones; approximately 78% of them were found once. Just over 9% of the sample comes from the top ten. The label giving this sample's time point can be read as: baseline, week 1 (first vaccination visit). The meaning of the sample's treatment or condition label: pre-vaccination baseline after standard-of-care therapy. Donors had newly diagnosed WHO grade 3 or 4 IDH1-mutant astrocytomas with loss of nuclear ATRX. The samples were drawn from NOA16, a multicentre, single-arm, open-label phase I trial in Germany that tested a mutant IDH1 peptide vaccine in humans for the first time. Blood drawn at visit V03 was used as the baseline sample for immunogenicity testing. Genomic DNA for TCRB sequencing was extracted from EDTA blood using the DNeasy Blood and Tissue Kit.

Sequencing used PBMCs, obtained from a glioma patient treated with radiotherapy, temozolomide or both. This receptor was identified in a man aged 35-49 years with glioma. Some clones in this sample may be carry-over from other donors' samples.

The CDR3: CASSQAGQGAIEQYF. The nucleotide sequence reads TGTGCCAGCAGCCAAGCCGGACAGGGGGCGATCGAGCAGTACTTC. The rearrangement combines TRBV4-2 with TRBJ2-7, with 11 junctional bases fitting TRBD1. The V end gives up 1 base and the J end 6 bases, leaving 5 bases in the junction not matched to a gene. The germline V gene sets CDR1 to LGHNA and CDR2 to YNFKEQ. The CDR3 runs 15 amino acids, cysteine and phenylalanine included. CDR3 DNA only is kept here, 45 bases in frame from base 1.